The table lists the clone carrying this T cell receptor beta chain with many counts. Its cognate antigen is unknown. This sample stems from a study of blood T cells in healthy people across ages. Findings and limits, study-wide: Among T cells, TCR beta diversity per million cells dropped roughly linearly as age rose. Higher diversity and more naive CD4+ cells were features of long-lived donors, compared to aged donors.

Using a J-beta primer mix together with a sample-barcoded 5' primer, a second PCR was run for roughly 7 to 12 cycles. TCRdb itself ran the 5' RACE reads through MiXCR, one entry per CDR3 protein. The sample has about 640,000 distinct CDR3 sequences; under 30% are singletons. The length of the CDR3 is 13 residues. Losses at the gene ends were 6 bases for V and 6 bases for J; bases not matched to a gene: 9. The germline CDR1 and CDR2 sequences are SQVTM and ANQGSEA. Whenever a sample was processed, at least 6.5 million PBMCs were isolated. Sequencing was done on a sample of blood. The chain is built from TRBV29-1 and TRBJ2-7, with TRBD1 matching 9 bases. The sequence was collected from a woman older than 75 in good health. CDR3 DNA: TGCAGCGTCTCACAGGGGGCGGCCGGCGAGCAGTACTTC. This translates into CSVSQGAAGEQYF.